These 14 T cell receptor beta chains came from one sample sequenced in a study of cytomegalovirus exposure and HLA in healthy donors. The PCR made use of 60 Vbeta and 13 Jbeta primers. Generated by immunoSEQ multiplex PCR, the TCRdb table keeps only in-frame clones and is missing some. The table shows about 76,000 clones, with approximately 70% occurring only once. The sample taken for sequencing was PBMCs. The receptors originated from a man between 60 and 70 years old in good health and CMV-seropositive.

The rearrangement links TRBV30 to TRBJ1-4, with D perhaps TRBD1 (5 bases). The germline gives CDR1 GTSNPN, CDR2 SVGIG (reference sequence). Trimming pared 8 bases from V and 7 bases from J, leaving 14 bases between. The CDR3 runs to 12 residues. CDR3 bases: TGTGCCGCCCAAGTCAGGGCTGAAAAACTGTTTTTT. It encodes CAAQVRAEKLFF.

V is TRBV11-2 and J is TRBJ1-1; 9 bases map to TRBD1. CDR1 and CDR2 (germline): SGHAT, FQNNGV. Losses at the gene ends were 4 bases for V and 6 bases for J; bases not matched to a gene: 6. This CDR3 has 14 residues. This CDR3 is CASSSGQGSAEAFF. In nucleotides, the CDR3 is TGTGCCAGCAGCTCGGGACAGGGTTCGGCTGAAGCTTTCTTT.

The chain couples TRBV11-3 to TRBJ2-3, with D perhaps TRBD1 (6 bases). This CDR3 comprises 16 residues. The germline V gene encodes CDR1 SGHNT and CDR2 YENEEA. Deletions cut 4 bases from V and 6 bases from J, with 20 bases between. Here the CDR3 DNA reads TGTGCCAGCAGCTCTACCCAGGGGTGGGGAAGGGATACGCAGTATTTT. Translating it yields CASSSTQGWGRDTQYF.

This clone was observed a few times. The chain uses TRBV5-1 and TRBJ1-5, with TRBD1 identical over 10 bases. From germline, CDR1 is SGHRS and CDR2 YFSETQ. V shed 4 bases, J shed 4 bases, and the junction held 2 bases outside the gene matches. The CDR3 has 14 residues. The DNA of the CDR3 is TGCGCCAGCAGCCCGGACAGGGGGAATCAGCCCCAGCATTTT. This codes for CASSPDRGNQPQHF. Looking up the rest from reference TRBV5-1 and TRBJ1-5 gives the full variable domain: KAGVTQTPRYLIKTRGQQVTLSCSPISGHRSVSWYQQTPGQGLQFLFEYFSETQRNKGNFPGRFSGRQFSNSRSEMNVSTLELGDSALYLCASSPDRGNQPQHFGDGTRLSIL.

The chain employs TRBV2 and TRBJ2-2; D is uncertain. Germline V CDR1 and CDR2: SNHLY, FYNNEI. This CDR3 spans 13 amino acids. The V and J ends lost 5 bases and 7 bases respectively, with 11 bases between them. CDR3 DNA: TGTGCCAGCAGTCCTGATTCCTACGGGGAGCTGTTTTTT. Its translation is CASSPDSYGELFF. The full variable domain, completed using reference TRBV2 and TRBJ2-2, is EPEVTQTPSHQVTQMGQEVILRCVPISNHLYFYWYRQILGQKVEFLVSFYNNEISEKSEIFDDQFSVERPDGSNFTLKIRSTKLEDSAMYFCASSPDSYGELFFGEGSRLTVL.

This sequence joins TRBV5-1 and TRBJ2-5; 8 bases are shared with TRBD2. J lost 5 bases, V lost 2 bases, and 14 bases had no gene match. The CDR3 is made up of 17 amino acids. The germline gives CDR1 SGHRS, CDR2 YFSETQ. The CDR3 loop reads CASSFGVAGGDRETQYF. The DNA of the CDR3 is TGCGCCAGCAGCTTTGGAGTGGCGGGAGGAGATAGGGAGACCCAGTACTTC.

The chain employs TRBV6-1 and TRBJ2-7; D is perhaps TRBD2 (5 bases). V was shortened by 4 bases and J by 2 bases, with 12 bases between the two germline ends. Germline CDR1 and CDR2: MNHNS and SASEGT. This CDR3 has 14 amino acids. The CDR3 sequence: CASSVRELAYEQYF. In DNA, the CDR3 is TGTGCCAGCAGTGTGAGGGAGTTGGCCTACGAGCAGTACTTC.

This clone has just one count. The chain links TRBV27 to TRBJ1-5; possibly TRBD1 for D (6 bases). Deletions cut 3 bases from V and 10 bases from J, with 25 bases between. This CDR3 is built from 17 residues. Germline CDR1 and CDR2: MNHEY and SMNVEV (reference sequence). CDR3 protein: CASSLFALDRRILPQHF. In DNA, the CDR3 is TGTGCCAGCAGTTTGTTCGCTCTGGACAGACGGATCTTACCCCAGCATTTT.

In DNA form, the CDR3 reads TGCGCCAGCAGCCAAGGGACAGGGGGAGGAGATGAAAAACTGTTTTTT. Its translation: CASSQGTGGGDEKLFF. The rearrangement joins TRBV5-1 to TRBJ1-4, with 11 bases matching TRBD1. There are 16 residues in the CDR3. V gave up 4 bases and J gave up 6 bases; unmatched junction bases: 8. Germline V gene lookup returns CDR1 SGHRS and CDR2 YFSETQ. The whole variable domain, remainder taken from reference TRBV5-1 and TRBJ1-4, is KAGVTQTPRYLIKTRGQQVTLSCSPISGHRSVSWYQQTPGQGLQFLFEYFSETQRNKGNFPGRFSGRQFSNSRSEMNVSTLELGDSALYLCASSQGTGGGDEKLFFGSGTQLSVL.

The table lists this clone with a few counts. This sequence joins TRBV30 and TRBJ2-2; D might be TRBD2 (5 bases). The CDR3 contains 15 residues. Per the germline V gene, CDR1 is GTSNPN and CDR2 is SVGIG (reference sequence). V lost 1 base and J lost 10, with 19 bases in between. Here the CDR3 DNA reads TGTGCCTGGAGTGCTTGGAGGACCTACCGTAAGGAGCTGTTTTTT. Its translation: CAWSAWRTYRKELFF. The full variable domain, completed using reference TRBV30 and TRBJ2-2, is SQTIHQWPATLVQPVGSPLSLECTVEGTSNPNLYWYRQAAGRGLQLLFYSVGIGQISSEVPQNLSASRPQDRQFILSSKKLLLSDSGFYLCAWSAWRTYRKELFFGEGSRLTVL.

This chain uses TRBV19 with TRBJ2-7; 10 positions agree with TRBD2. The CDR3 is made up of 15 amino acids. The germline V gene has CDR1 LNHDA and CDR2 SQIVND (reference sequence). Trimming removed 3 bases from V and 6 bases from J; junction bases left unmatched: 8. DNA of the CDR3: TGTGCCAGTAGTATTATCCTAGCGGGAGATGGCGAGCAGTACTTC. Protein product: CASSIILAGDGEQYF. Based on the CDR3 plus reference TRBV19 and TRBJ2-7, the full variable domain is DGGITQSPKYLFRKEGQNVTLSCEQNLNHDAMYWYRQDPGQGLRLIYYSQIVNDFQKGDIAEGYSVSREKKESFPLTVTSAQKNPTAFYLCASSIILAGDGEQYFGPGTRLTVT.

The CDR3 region has the DNA TGTGCCAGCGAGACTAGCGGGAGGGGCCGGGGCTCCTACAATGAGCAGTTCTTC. Translating it yields CASETSGRGRGSYNEQFF. The genes are TRBV28 and TRBJ2-1; 14 bases align to TRBD2. Germline CDR1 and CDR2: MDHEN and SYDVKM. The V segment lost 8 bases and the J segment 0 bases; nucleotides outside the gene matches: 9. The CDR3 has 18 residues.

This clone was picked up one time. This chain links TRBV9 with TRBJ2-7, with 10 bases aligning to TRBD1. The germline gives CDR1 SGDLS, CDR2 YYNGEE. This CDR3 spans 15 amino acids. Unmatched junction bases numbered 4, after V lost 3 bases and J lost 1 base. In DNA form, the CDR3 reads TGTGCCAGCAGCGCGGACAGGGGGTTATCCTACGAGCAGTACTTC. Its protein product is CASSADRGLSYEQYF.

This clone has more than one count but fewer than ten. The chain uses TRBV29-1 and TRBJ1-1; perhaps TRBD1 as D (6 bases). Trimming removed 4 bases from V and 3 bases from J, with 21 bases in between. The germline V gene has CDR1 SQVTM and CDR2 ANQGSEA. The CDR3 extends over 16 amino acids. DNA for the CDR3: TGCAGCGTTGTCCGACCCAACCGGGGGGCCTACACTGAAGCTTTCTTT. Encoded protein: CSVVRPNRGAYTEAFF.